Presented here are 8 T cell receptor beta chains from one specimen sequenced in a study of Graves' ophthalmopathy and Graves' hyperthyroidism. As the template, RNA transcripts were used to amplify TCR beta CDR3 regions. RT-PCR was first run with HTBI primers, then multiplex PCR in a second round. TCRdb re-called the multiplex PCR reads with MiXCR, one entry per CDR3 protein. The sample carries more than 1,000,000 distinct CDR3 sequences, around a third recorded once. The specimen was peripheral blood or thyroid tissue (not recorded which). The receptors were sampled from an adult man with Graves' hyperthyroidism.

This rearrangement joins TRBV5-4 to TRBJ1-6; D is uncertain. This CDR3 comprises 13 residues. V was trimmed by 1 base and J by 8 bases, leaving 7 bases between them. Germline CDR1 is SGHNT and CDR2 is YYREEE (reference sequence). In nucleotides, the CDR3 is TGTGCCAGCAGCTTGAGCCTTTATTCACCCCTCCACTTT. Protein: CASSLSLYSPLHF.

CDR3 region: CASSLPSGGVTNTEAFF. The CDR3 DNA is TGTGCCAGCAGCTTGCCCAGCGGTGGGGTCACCAACACTGAAGCTTTCTTT. The V call is TRBV5-5, the J call TRBJ1-1; no definite D call. CDR1 is SGHKS, CDR2 YYEKEE, per germline (reference sequence). The CDR3 loop spans 17 amino acids. Trimming pared 1 base from V and 2 bases from J, leaving 18 bases between.

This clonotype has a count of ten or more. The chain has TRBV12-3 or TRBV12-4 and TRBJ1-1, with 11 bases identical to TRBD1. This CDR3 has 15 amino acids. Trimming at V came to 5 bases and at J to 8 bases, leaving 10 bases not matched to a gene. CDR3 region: CASSTRTGGNKEAFF. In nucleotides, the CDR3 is TGTGCCAGCAGTACCAGGACAGGGGGCAATAAGGAAGCTTTCTTT.

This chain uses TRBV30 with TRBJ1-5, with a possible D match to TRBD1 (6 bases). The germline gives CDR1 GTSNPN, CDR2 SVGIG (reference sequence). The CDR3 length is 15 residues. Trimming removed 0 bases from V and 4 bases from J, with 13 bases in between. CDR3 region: CAWSVGGTLNQPQHF. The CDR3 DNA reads TGTGCCTGGAGTGTCGGAGGGACACTTAATCAGCCCCAGCATTTT. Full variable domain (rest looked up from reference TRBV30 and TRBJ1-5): SQTIHQWPATLVQPVGSPLSLECTVEGTSNPNLYWYRQAAGRGLQLLFYSVGIGQISSEVPQNLSASRPQDRQFILSSKKLLLSDSGFYLCAWSVGGTLNQPQHFGDGTRLSIL.

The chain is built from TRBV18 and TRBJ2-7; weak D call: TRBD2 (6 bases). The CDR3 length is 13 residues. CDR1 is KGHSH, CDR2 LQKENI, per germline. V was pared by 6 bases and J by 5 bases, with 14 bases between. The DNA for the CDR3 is TGTGCCAGCTCGTCGCGGGAAGCAAACGAGCAGTACTTC. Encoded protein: CASSSREANEQYF.

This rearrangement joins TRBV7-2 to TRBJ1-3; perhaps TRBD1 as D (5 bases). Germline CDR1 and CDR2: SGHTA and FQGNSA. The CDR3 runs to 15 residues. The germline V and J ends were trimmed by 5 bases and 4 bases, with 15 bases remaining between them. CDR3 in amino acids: CASSGRVLRGNTIYF. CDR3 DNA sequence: TGTGCCAGCAGCGGCAGGGTACTCCGGGGAAACACCATATATTTT.

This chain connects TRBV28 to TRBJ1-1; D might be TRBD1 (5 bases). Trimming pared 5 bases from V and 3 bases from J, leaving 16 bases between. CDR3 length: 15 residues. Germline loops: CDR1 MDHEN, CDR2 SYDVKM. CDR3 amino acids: CASSIAGKWDTEAFF. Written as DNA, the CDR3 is TGTGCCAGCAGTATCGCAGGGAAGTGGGACACTGAAGCTTTCTTT.

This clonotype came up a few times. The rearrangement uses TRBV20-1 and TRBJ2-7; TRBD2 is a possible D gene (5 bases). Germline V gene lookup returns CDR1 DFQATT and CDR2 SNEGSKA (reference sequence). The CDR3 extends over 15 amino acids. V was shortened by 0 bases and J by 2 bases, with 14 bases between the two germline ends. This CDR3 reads CSARDEGPEAYEQYF. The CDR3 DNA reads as TGCAGTGCTAGAGATGAGGGTCCCGAGGCCTACGAGCAGTACTTC.